Presented here are 2 T cell receptor beta chains from one specimen sequenced in a study of blood T cell repertoires in COVID-19. Method: immunoSEQ multiplex PCR; TCRdb's copy keeps in-frame clones and lacks some. Among about 180,000 clones listed, about 91% were seen once. Sequencing was done on a sample of peripheral blood. Receptor source: a woman under 40 with acute or convalescent COVID-19.

This clone appeared a few times. This rearrangement joins TRBV18 to TRBJ2-5; maybe TRBD2 (6 bases). Per germline, CDR1 KGHSH and CDR2 LQKENI. The ends were cut back, 3 bases at V and 1 base at J, with 9 bases in the middle. There are 14 residues in the CDR3. CDR3 protein: CASSPGGSQETQYF. The CDR3 bases are TGTGCCAGCTCACCTGGGGGGTCCCAAGAGACCCAGTACTTC.

This rearrangement joins TRBV9 to TRBJ2-1, with D uncertain. The V gene lost 2 bases and the J gene lost 9 bases, with 6 bases spanning the gap. This CDR3 spans 11 amino acids. The germline CDR1 and CDR2 sequences are SGDLS and YYNGEE. The CDR3 reads CASSVYGEQFF. The CDR3 nucleotides are TGTGCCAGCAGCGTCTACGGTGAGCAGTTCTTC.